This T cell receptor (beta chain) was sequenced in a study of T-cell memory formation after mild COVID-19. A single record per CDR3 protein comes from TCRdb applying MiXCR to the 5' RACE reads. The sample contains a few hundred thousand distinct CDR3 sequences, 16% of which appear only once. Trimming removed 1 base from V and 2 bases from J, with 15 bases in between. The germline gives CDR1 LGHDT, CDR2 YNNKEL (reference sequence). This CDR3 comprises 16 residues. This clonotype was seen only a few times. This sequence originates from a man between 18 and 29 years old who had mild COVID-19 (a few samples of this study predate the infection). Cell type and time point are not known. The sample consisted of PBMCs or a T cell subset sorted from them (not recorded which). The V gene is TRBV3-1, the J gene TRBJ2-7; tentative D call: TRBD1 (6 bases). The CDR3 loop is CASSQARSRGTYEQYF. DNA for the CDR3: TGTGCCAGCAGCCAAGCCCGGAGCAGGGGAACCTACGAGCAGTACTTC.